The present entry profiles one TCR beta chain with its context. The sample is drawn from a study of technical replicates of blood from several donors. This CDR3 contains 14 residues. V lost 4 bases to trimming and J lost 3 bases, with 10 bases between them. Per germline, CDR1 SGHTA and CDR2 FQGNSA. Data came from immunoSEQ multiplex PCR; TCRdb stores just in-frame clones and leaves some out. The sample consists of 75,000 to 100,000 clones, about 94% of them appearing once. This receptor was obtained from a human donor in good health. The sample consisted of T cells isolated from PBMCs. The rearrangement links TRBV7-2 to TRBJ1-3; weak D call: TRBD1 (6 bases). The chain's CDR3 is CASSWRTDGNTIYF. CDR3 DNA sequence: TGTGCCAGCAGCTGGAGGACAGATGGAAACACCATATATTTT.